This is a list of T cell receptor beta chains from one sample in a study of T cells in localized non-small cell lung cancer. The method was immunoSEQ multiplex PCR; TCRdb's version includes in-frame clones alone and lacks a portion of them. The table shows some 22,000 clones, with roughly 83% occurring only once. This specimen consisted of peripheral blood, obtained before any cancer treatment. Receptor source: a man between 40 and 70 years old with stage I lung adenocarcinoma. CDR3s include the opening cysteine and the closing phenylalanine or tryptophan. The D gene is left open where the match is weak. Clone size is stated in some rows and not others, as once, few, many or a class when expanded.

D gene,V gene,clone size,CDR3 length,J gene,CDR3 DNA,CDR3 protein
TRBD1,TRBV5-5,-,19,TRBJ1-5,TGTGCCAGCAGCTTGGGTGGGACAGGGGACTTTTACAGCAATCAGCCCCAGCATTTT,CASSLGGTGDFYSNQPQHF
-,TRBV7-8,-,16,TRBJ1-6,TGTGCCAGCAGCGCACAGGGACGTACCTATAATTCACCCCTCCACTTT,CASSAQGRTYNSPLHF
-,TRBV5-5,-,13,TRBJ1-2,TGTGCCAGCAGCTTGGCTCCGCAGAGTGGCTACACCTTC,CASSLAPQSGYTF
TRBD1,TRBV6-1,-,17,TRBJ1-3,TGTGCCAGCAGTGAGGACAGGGCCCTAGCGTCAGGAAACACCATATATTTT,CASSEDRALASGNTIYF
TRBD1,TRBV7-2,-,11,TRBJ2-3,TGTGCCAGCAGCTTCGGGACAGCGCAGTATTTT,CASSFGTAQYF
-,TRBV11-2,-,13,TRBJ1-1,TGTGCCAGCAGCTTAATGGGGGGGACTGAAGCTTTCTTT,CASSLMGGTEAFF
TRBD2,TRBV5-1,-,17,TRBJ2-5,TGCGCCAGCAGCCTCGGGACTAGCGTAGGGGGCCAAGAGACCCAGTACTTC,CASSLGTSVGGQETQYF
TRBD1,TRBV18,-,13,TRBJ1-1,TGTGCCAGCTCACTGACAGGGGGATTTGAAGCTTTCTTT,CASSLTGGFEAFF
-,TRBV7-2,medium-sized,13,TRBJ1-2,TGTGCCAGCAGTATTGGTCAGGGTTATGGCTACACCTTC,CASSIGQGYGYTF
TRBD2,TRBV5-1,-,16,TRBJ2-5,TGCGCCAGCAGCCCGGGACTAGCGGGAGATTCAGAGACCCAGTACTTC,CASSPGLAGDSETQYF
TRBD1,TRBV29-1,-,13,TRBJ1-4,TGCAGCGTTGAAGGGGGACAGGGTGAAAAACTGTTTTTT,CSVEGGQGEKLFF
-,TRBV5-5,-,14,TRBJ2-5,TGTGCCAGCAGCTTGGAAGGAGGGGAAGAGACCCAGTACTTC,CASSLEGGEETQYF
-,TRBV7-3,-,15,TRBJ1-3,TGTGCCAGCAGCCGAGACCCGGGCCCTGGAAACACCATATATTTT,CASSRDPGPGNTIYF
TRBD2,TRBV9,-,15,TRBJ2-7,TGTGCCAGCAGCGTCGGACTAGCGGTTAACTACGAGCAGTACTTC,CASSVGLAVNYEQYF
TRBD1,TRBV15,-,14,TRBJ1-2,TGTGCCACCAGCAGAGATAGACAGGGGTATGGCTACACCTTC,CATSRDRQGYGYTF
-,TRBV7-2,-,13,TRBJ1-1,TGTGCCAGCAGCCAGCAGAGGAACACTGAAGCTTTCTTT,CASSQQRNTEAFF
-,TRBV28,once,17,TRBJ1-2,TGTGCCAGCAAGCTCGGGACGGATGACCTGTCTAACTATGGCTACACCTTC,CASKLGTDDLSNYGYTF
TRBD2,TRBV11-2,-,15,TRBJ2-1,TGTGCCAGCAGCTTAGGAGCGGGAGCCTACAATGAGCAGTTCTTC,CASSLGAGAYNEQFF
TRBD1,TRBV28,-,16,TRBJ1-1,TGTGCCAGCAGTTCCCCCCCCGGGACAGCGAACACTGAAGCTTTCTTT,CASSSPPGTANTEAFF
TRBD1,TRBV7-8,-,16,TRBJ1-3,TGTGCCAGCAGCATACGACAGGGGGCGGCTGGAAACACCATATATTTT,CASSIRQGAAGNTIYF
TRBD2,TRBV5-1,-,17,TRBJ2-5,TGCGCCAGCAGCATTTGGACTAGCGGGGGGTACCAAGAGACCCAGTACTTC,CASSIWTSGGYQETQYF
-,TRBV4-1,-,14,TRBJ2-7,TGCGCCAGCAGCCAAGAGGATGAGCTAAGGGAGCAGTACTTC,CASSQEDELREQYF
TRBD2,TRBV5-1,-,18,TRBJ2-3,TGCGCCAGCAGCTTGCAAGGGACTAGCGGGAGTAGGACAGATACGCAGTATTTT,CASSLQGTSGSRTDTQYF
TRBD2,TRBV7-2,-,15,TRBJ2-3,TGTGCCAGCAGCTTAGACCTGGCGGGGGATAACACGCAGTATTTT,CASSLDLAGDNTQYF
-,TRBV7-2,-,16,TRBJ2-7,TGTGCCAGCGGGCCTCTTACGGCAGGACGATCCTACGAGCAGTACTTC,CASGPLTAGRSYEQYF
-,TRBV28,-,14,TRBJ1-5,TGTGCCAGCAGCCCCGTGGACCGCCTGGGGCCCCAGCATTTT,CASSPVDRLGPQHF
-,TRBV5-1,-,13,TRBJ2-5,TGCGCCAGCAGCTTGATGGCCGAAGAGACCCAGTACTTC,CASSLMAEETQYF
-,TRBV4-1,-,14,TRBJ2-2,TGCGCCAGCAGCCGGTCGTGGGGCTCCGGGGAGCTGTTTTTT,CASSRSWGSGELFF
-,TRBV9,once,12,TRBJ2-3,TGTGCCAGCAGCGTACGGCGGGGAACGCAGTATTTT,CASSVRRGTQYF
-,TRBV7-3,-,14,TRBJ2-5,TGTGCCAGCAGCCCCCGGGACAATCAAGAGACCCAGTACTTC,CASSPRDNQETQYF
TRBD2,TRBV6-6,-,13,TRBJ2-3,TGTGCCAGCAGAACTAGCGGTGCTGATACGCAGTATTTT,CASRTSGADTQYF